This TCR beta chain appears in the sequencing data of a study of blood T cell repertoires in COVID-19. In the original workflow: The assay estimated nucleated cells by amplifying reference gene primers. Sequencing was performed with immunoSEQ multiplex PCR; in TCRdb, only in-frame clones are kept and a portion is missing. V and J calls and clone size are those listed in that table; D and trimming were worked out from the DNA. The table includes under 110,000 clones, over 70% detected once. The CDR3 contains 15 residues. Material: peripheral blood. The chain combines TRBV7-5 with TRBJ2-7; the table gives TRBD1 as D, unverified against the DNA. TRBV7-5 is classified as a pseudogene. This TCR was sampled from a human donor with acute or convalescent COVID-19. The donor label of this sample is uncertain. CDR3 protein: CARSLKTGDLYEQYV. The CDR3, as DNA: TGTGCCAGAAGCTTAAAAACAGGGGACCTCTACGAGCAGTACGTC.